The 23 T cell receptor beta chains listed next were all sequenced from one sample in a study of beta chain features in type 1 diabetes. Isolated RNA was reverse transcribed in full, so expressed TCRB transcripts were sequenced. Only in-frame clones appear in the TCRdb table, and some are missing; sequencing was by immunoSEQ multiplex PCR. Of 150,000 to 190,000 clones in the sample, around 10% were seen once. Sequenced sample: central memory CD4+ T cells from blood. Receptors originate from a man younger than 35 in good health.

This clone was seen many times. The rearrangement joins TRBV5-1 to TRBJ2-1; D not certain. The CDR3 contains 14 residues. CDR1 SGHRS and CDR2 YFSETQ come from the germline V gene. Trimming removed 1 base at V and 6 bases at J, with 11 bases between. The DNA for the CDR3 is TGCGCCAGCAGCTTGAACACTCCGGGCAATGAGCAGTTCTTC. Protein sequence: CASSLNTPGNEQFF.

J is TRBJ2-7 and V is TRBV4-2, with TRBD1 matching over 9 bases. This CDR3 has 15 amino acids. From germline, CDR1 is LGHNA and CDR2 YNFKEQ. With 4 bases clipped from V and 2 bases from J, the junction kept 6 bases outside the gene matches. The CDR3 region is CASSRLGDRAYEQYF. The CDR3 coding sequence is TGTGCCAGCAGCCGCCTAGGGGACAGGGCCTACGAGCAGTACTTC.

Remarks on this clone: Germline is not matched at one junction end, which may reflect a read error. Other DNA sequences within the sample encode an identical CDR3. The rearrangement links TRBV5-4 to TRBJ2-7; 7 bases line up with TRBD2. Looked up from germline, CDR1 is SGHNT and CDR2 is YYREEE (reference sequence). CDR3 length equals 14 residues. CDR3 bases: TGTGCCAGCAGTTTGGCTGGGGGGGCCTACGAGCAGTACTTC. Amino acids: CASSLAGGAYEQYF.

This chain connects TRBV27 to TRBJ2-7, with 7 bases matching TRBD2. The length of the CDR3 is 15 residues. Germline trimming cut 5 bases from V and 7 bases from J; bases unmatched to any gene: 14. From germline, CDR1 is MNHEY and CDR2 SMNVEV (reference sequence). The CDR3: CASSPIGGGPGEQYF. As DNA, the CDR3 is TGTGCCAGCAGTCCCATTGGGGGAGGGCCAGGGGAGCAGTACTTC.

The chain couples TRBV9 to TRBJ2-7, with D unclear. In germline, CDR1 is SGDLS, CDR2 YYNGEE. The CDR3 has 16 residues. V was cut by 1 base and J by 5 bases, with 19 bases left in between. In DNA, the CDR3 is TGTGCCAGCAGCGTACTGGCAGGCCCCCTTTTCCACGAGCAGTACTTC. It specifies CASSVLAGPLFHEQYF.

This sequence joins TRBV29-1 and TRBJ2-5, with 7 bases identical to TRBD2. Germline V CDR1 and CDR2: SQVTM, ANQGSEA. With V trimmed by 6 bases and J by 2 bases, 9 bases remained unmatched. CDR3 length: 14 residues. In DNA, the CDR3 is TGCAGCGTGGGGGGGTTGACAGAACAAGAGACCCAGTACTTC. Its translation: CSVGGLTEQETQYF.

This clone has more than one count but fewer than ten. Other nucleotide sequences in the sample specify the same CDR3. The V call is TRBV5-6, the J call TRBJ2-1; no firm D call. The V end lost 0 bases, the J end lost 6 bases, and 4 bases lay between the germline ends. Germline lookup yields CDR1 SGHDT and CDR2 YYEEEE. This CDR3 spans 12 amino acids. The chain's CDR3 is CASSLEANEQFF. The CDR3 DNA reads TGTGCCAGCAGCTTGGAAGCCAATGAGCAGTTCTTC.

The chain carries TRBV5-1 and TRBJ2-3; TRBD2 agrees at 9 bases. V lost 0 bases to trimming and J lost 2 bases; unmatched junction nucleotides: 4. The CDR3 has 16 amino acids. From germline, CDR1 is SGHRS and CDR2 YFSETQ. The CDR3 here is CASSLDLAGNTDTQYF. CDR3 bases: TGCGCCAGCAGCTTGGATCTAGCGGGGAACACAGATACGCAGTATTTT.

This clone appeared a few times. The J gene is TRBJ2-7, the V gene TRBV28; D may be TRBD2 (5 bases). V gave up 5 bases and J gave up 3 bases, with 11 bases separating them. The CDR3 totals 13 residues. Germline values: CDR1 MDHEN, CDR2 SYDVKM. The CDR3 reads CASSNLRVYEQYF. The DNA of the CDR3 is TGTGCCAGCAGTAACCTGCGGGTCTACGAGCAGTACTTC.

This clone was seen a few times. V and J are TRBV9 and TRBJ2-5, with D perhaps being TRBD1 or TRBD2 (7 bases each). Trimming left V 4 bases short and J 1 base short, with 17 bases between. CDR1 is SGDLS, CDR2 YYNGEE, per germline. The length of the CDR3 is 16 residues. CDR3 in amino acids: CASSPHQGGGQETQYF. Here the CDR3 DNA reads TGTGCCAGCAGCCCACACCAGGGGGGGGGCCAAGAGACCCAGTACTTC.

The V gene is TRBV7-2, the J gene TRBJ2-5; the match to TRBD1 covers 9 bases. V dropped 5 bases and J dropped 4; count of bases not matched to a gene: 8. The CDR3 runs to 15 residues. Germline lookup yields CDR1 SGHTA and CDR2 FQGNSA. The CDR3 spells CASSPMTGGAETQYF. CDR3 in DNA: TGTGCCAGCAGCCCGATGACAGGGGGGGCAGAGACCCAGTACTTC.

The chain has TRBV7-2 and TRBJ2-5; D gene unclear. The CDR3 runs 12 residues. Trimming pared 5 bases from V and 0 bases from J, leaving 4 bases between. The germline CDR1 and CDR2 sequences are SGHTA and FQGNSA. The CDR3 sequence is CASSQNQETQYF. As DNA, the CDR3 is TGTGCCAGCAGCCAAAACCAAGAGACCCAGTACTTC.

This clone was detected only a few times. The V gene is TRBV5-4, the J gene TRBJ2-3; D is perhaps TRBD1 (7 bases). V was shortened by 3 bases and J by 0 bases, with 14 bases between the two germline ends. CDR1 SGHNT and CDR2 YYREEE come from the germline V gene (reference sequence). CDR3 length: 16 residues. The CDR3 is CASSSRQGLSTDTQYF. The CDR3 bases are TGTGCCAGCAGCTCTCGACAGGGACTGAGCACAGATACGCAGTATTTT.

This clone appeared a few times. The chain is built from TRBV18 and TRBJ2-3; the D call may be TRBD1 or TRBD2 (5 bases each). CDR1 KGHSH and CDR2 LQKENI come from the germline V gene. The CDR3 is 14 residues long. The ends were cut back, 3 bases at V and 4 bases at J, with 11 bases in the middle. CDR3 nucleotides: TGTGCCAGCTCACCTCGAGAGGGGTCAGATACGCAGTATTTT. It is translated as CASSPREGSDTQYF.

In its sample, this clone was seen a few times. The V gene is TRBV9, the J gene TRBJ2-7; 7 nucleotides match TRBD1. The CDR3 has 14 amino acids. Germline loops: CDR1 SGDLS, CDR2 YYNGEE. The ends lost 4 bases at V and 6 bases at J; junction bases unmatched: 10. The CDR3 region is CASSLLDRLREQYF. CDR3 nucleotide sequence: TGTGCCAGCAGCCTCCTGGACAGGTTACGCGAGCAGTACTTC.

This chain links TRBV4-3 with TRBJ1-6; D is undetermined. The length of the CDR3 is 15 residues. Germline lookup yields CDR1 LGHNA and CDR2 YSLEER. The ends were cut back, 0 bases at V and 0 bases at J, with 3 bases in the middle. The CDR3 protein is CASSQELSYNSPLHF. In nucleotides, the CDR3 is TGCGCCAGCAGCCAAGAACTCTCCTATAATTCACCCCTCCACTTT.

This clone has more than one count but fewer than ten. The rearrangement joins TRBV19 to TRBJ2-4; D is possibly TRBD2 (6 bases). V lost 3 bases, J lost 1 base, and 10 bases lay in between. CDR1 and CDR2 (germline): LNHDA, SQIVND (reference sequence). This CDR3 has 15 residues. The CDR3 DNA is TGTGCCAGTAGTATCCCGGGGGAGGCCAAAAACATTCAGTACTTC. It yields the protein CASSIPGEAKNIQYF.

The chain combines TRBV7-2 with TRBJ1-1; the D is unclear. This CDR3 region has 13 residues. Germline loops: CDR1 SGHTA, CDR2 FQGNSA. The V and J ends lost 11 bases and 2 bases respectively, with 15 bases between them. The CDR3: CASRVQENTEAFF. CDR3 coding DNA: TGTGCCTCACGGGTGCAGGAAAACACTGAAGCTTTCTTT.

The chain carries TRBV29-1 and TRBJ1-2; possible D gene TRBD1, 5 bases. V was cut by 7 bases and J by 4 bases, with 16 bases left in between. Germline-derived CDR1 and CDR2 are SQVTM and ANQGSEA. The CDR3 sequence is 13 residues long. As DNA, the CDR3 is TGCAGCGAGTACCGGGACTTGGGCTATGGCTACACCTTC. Amino acid sequence: CSEYRDLGYGYTF.

This clone was picked up many times. The genes are TRBV10-3 and TRBJ1-1; D gene unclear. The CDR3 covers 13 residues. Looked up from germline, CDR1 is ENHRY and CDR2 is SYGVKD. V shed 6 bases and J shed 5 bases, with 13 bases lying between them. The CDR3 DNA reads TGTGCCATCAGCAGAACCGGGGAAACTGAAGCTTTCTTT. Its translation is CAISRTGETEAFF.

This clone was seen more than once but under ten times. The chain carries TRBV7-2 and TRBJ2-3, with 10 bases lining up with TRBD1. Trimming removed 6 bases from V and 5 bases from J; junction bases left unmatched: 11. Germline V gives CDR1 SGHTA, CDR2 FQGNSA. CDR3 length: 16 residues. CDR3 loop: CASSPQGTGAGDTQYF. In nucleotides, the CDR3 is TGTGCCAGCAGTCCCCAAGGGACAGGGGCTGGAGATACGCAGTATTTT. The full variable domain, rest sourced from reference TRBV7-2 and TRBJ2-3, is GAGVSQSPSNKVTEKGKDVELRCDPISGHTALYWYRQSLGQGLEFLIYFQGNSAPDKSGLPSDRFSAERTGGSVSTLTIQRTQQEDSAVYLCASSPQGTGAGDTQYFGPGTRLTVL.

The table lists this clone with a few counts. The chain employs TRBV18 and TRBJ2-7, with 9 bases aligning to TRBD1. Germline assignment: CDR1 KGHSH and CDR2 LQKENI. With 6 bases clipped from V and 2 bases from J, the junction kept 8 bases outside the gene matches. This CDR3 spans 15 amino acids. CDR3 sequence: CASSLRGTGPYEQYF. For the CDR3, the DNA is TGTGCCAGCTCTTTAAGGGGGACAGGGCCCTACGAGCAGTACTTC.

This clone came up a few times. The rearrangement uses TRBV14 and TRBJ2-1; TRBD1 aligns across 7 bases. The CDR3 spans 16 residues. Per germline, CDR1 SGHDN and CDR2 FVKESK. The junction had 7 bases not matched to a gene; V was cut back by 4 bases and J by 1 base. This chain's CDR3 is CASSRRGGPSYNEQFF. The CDR3 DNA reads as TGTGCCAGCAGCCGTAGAGGGGGCCCTTCCTACAATGAGCAGTTCTTC.